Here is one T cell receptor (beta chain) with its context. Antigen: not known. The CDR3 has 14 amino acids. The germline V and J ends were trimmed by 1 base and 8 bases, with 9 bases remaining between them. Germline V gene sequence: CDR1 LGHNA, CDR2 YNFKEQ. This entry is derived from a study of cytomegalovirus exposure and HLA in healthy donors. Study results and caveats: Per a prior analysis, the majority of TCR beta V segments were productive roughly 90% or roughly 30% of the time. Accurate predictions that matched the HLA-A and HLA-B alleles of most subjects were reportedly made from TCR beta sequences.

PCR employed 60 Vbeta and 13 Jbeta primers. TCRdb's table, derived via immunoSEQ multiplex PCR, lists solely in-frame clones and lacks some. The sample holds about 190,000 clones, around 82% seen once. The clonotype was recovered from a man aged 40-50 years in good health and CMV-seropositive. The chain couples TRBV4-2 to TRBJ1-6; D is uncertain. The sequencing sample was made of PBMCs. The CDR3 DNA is TGTGCCAGCAGCCAAGTGAGCGGGGATTCACCCCTCCACTTT. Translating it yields CASSQVSGDSPLHF.